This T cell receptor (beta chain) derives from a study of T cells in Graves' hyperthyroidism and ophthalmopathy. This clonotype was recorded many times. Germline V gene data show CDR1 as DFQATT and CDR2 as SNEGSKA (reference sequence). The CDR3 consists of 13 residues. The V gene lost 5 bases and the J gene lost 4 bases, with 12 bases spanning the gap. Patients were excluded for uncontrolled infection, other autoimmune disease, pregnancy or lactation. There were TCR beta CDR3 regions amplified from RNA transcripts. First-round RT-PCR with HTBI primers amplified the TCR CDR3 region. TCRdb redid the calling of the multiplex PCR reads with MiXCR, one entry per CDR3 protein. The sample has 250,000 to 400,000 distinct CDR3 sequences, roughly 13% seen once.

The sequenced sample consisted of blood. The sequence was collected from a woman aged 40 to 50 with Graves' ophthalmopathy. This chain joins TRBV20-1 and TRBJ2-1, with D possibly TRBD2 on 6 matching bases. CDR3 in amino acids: CSAPGLSYNEQFF. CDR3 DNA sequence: TGCAGTGCTCCGGGACTCTCGTACAATGAGCAGTTCTTC.